A selection of T cell receptor beta chains follows, all from one sample in a study of blood T cell repertoires in COVID-19. TCRdb's table, derived via immunoSEQ multiplex PCR, lists solely in-frame clones and lacks some. The sample lists fewer than 250,000 clones; 85% to 90% were seen once. Material: peripheral blood. The receptors stem from a middle-aged man with COVID-19, enrolled during active disease. CDR3s include the opening cysteine and the closing phenylalanine or tryptophan. Each record gives: V gene, clone size, D gene, J gene, CDR3 DNA, CDR3 protein. The D gene is left open where the match is weak. Rows give clone size only sometimes, using once, few, many, or a class for an expanded clone.

V: TRBV7-6; size: NA; D: TRBD2; J: TRBJ2-2; DNA: TGTGCCAGCAGCTTAGGGTCGGGGGGAGGCACCGGGGAGCTGTTTTTT; CDR3: CASSLGSGGGTGELFF
V: TRBV5-4; size: NA; D: TRBD1; J: TRBJ2-1; DNA: TGTGCCAGCAGCACAAGGGACAGGGCGAATGAGCAGTTCTTC; CDR3: CASSTRDRANEQFF
V: TRBV29-1; size: NA; D: NA; J: TRBJ1-1; DNA: TGCAGCTTCGCCAGGGGGAACACTGAAGCTTTCTTT; CDR3: CSFARGNTEAFF
V: TRBV3-1/TRBV3-2; size: NA; D: TRBD2; J: TRBJ2-7; DNA: TGTGCCAGCAGCCAAAGTTTGTCGGGAGGAGTTTACGAGCAGTACTTC; CDR3: CASSQSLSGGVYEQYF
V: TRBV6-6; size: NA; D: TRBD1; J: TRBJ1-2; DNA: TGTGCCAGCAGTTACCTGGGACAGGAGTATGGCTACACCTTC; CDR3: CASSYLGQEYGYTF
V: TRBV6-6; size: few; D: TRBD1; J: TRBJ1-6; DNA: TGTGCCAGCAAACTACCGGGACAGGGGGCTAATTCACCCCTCCACTTT; CDR3: CASKLPGQGANSPLHF
V: TRBV27; size: NA; D: NA; J: TRBJ1-5; DNA: TGTGCCAGCAGTTTTAGTTTCGGGGTTGGTCAGCCCCAGCATTTT; CDR3: CASSFSFGVGQPQHF
V: TRBV7-9; size: NA; D: NA; J: TRBJ1-4; DNA: TGTGCCAGCAGGAAACCGGGATTTAATGAAAAACTGTTTTTT; CDR3: CASRKPGFNEKLFF
V: TRBV19; size: NA; D: NA; J: TRBJ1-3; DNA: TGTGCCAGTAGATCACAGGCGAGCTCTGGAAACACCATATATTTT; CDR3: CASRSQASSGNTIYF
V: TRBV11-2; size: few; D: TRBD2; J: TRBJ2-7; DNA: TGTGCCAGCAGCTTGCCTAGCGGCTACGAGCAGTACTTC; CDR3: CASSLPSGYEQYF
V: TRBV3-1/TRBV3-2; size: NA; D: NA; J: TRBJ2-3; DNA: TGTGCCAGCAGCCCCCGACAGGCCTGGTCGGGCACAGATACGCAGTATTTT; CDR3: CASSPRQAWSGTDTQYF
V: TRBV6-6; size: few; D: TRBD1; J: TRBJ1-1; DNA: TGTGCCAGCAGCGCCCAGGGGGCTAGCGCTGAAGCTTTCTTT; CDR3: CASSAQGASAEAFF
V: TRBV7-9; size: NA; D: NA; J: TRBJ2-1; DNA: TGTGCCGGGGGGGCTAGCGGAGTTACAGGAGAGCAGTTCTTC; CDR3: CAGGASGVTGEQFF
V: TRBV9; size: once; D: NA; J: TRBJ2-1; DNA: TGTGCCAGCAGCGTAGCCGGGGTCGAGCAGTTCTTC; CDR3: CASSVAGVEQFF
V: TRBV6-5; size: NA; D: TRBD1; J: TRBJ1-5; DNA: TGTGCCAGCGGGACAGGGGGCTATCAGCCCCAGCATTTT; CDR3: CASGTGGYQPQHF
V: TRBV19; size: NA; D: NA; J: TRBJ2-1; DNA: TGTGCCAGTAGTCCCGGGGGTTGGAATGAGCAGTTCTTC; CDR3: CASSPGGWNEQFF
V: TRBV2; size: once; D: NA; J: TRBJ2-5; DNA: TGTGCCAGCAGCTTAGGCAACGTCGGGGAGACCCAGTACTTC; CDR3: CASSLGNVGETQYF
V: TRBV4-2; size: few; D: NA; J: TRBJ1-6; DNA: TGTGCCAGCAGCCAACGACAGAGCTCCTATAATTCACCCCTCCACTTT; CDR3: CASSQRQSSYNSPLHF
V: TRBV2; size: NA; D: TRBD2; J: TRBJ2-2; DNA: TGTGCCAGCAGCGGCGGACTAGCCCCCGGGGAGCTGTTTTTT; CDR3: CASSGGLAPGELFF
V: TRBV19; size: NA; D: NA; J: TRBJ1-1; DNA: TGTGCCACCCAGGGGACGCTGAACACTGAAGCTTTCTTT; CDR3: CATQGTLNTEAFF
V: TRBV19; size: NA; D: NA; J: TRBJ1-1; DNA: TGTGCCAGTAGTATTCGTGGGGCTGGGGTGAACACTGAAGCTTTCTTT; CDR3: CASSIRGAGVNTEAFF
V: TRBV5-6; size: NA; D: NA; J: TRBJ1-1; DNA: TGTGCCAGCAGCTTTCAGTTGGGCCAGTCCATGAACACTGAAGCTTTCTTT; CDR3: CASSFQLGQSMNTEAFF
V: TRBV9; size: NA; D: TRBD1; J: TRBJ2-2; DNA: TGTGCCAGCAGCGACGGACAGGGGGCCGGGGAGCTGTTTTTT; CDR3: CASSDGQGAGELFF
V: TRBV27; size: NA; D: NA; J: TRBJ1-1; DNA: TGTGCCAGCAGTACAGGGTTAGGGGCGATGAACACTGAAGCTTTCTTT; CDR3: CASSTGLGAMNTEAFF
V: TRBV6-5; size: NA; D: TRBD1; J: TRBJ1-4; DNA: TGTGCCAGCAGTCCCGGGTACAGGGGGAACGAAAAACTGTTTTTT; CDR3: CASSPGYRGNEKLFF
V: TRBV5-8; size: NA; D: NA; J: TRBJ1-4; DNA: TGTGCCAGCAGCTTTGGGGCGGTGTTTGAAAAACTGTTTTTT; CDR3: CASSFGAVFEKLFF
V: TRBV3-1/TRBV3-2; size: NA; D: NA; J: TRBJ2-1; DNA: TGTGCCAGCAGCCAAGAGACCCTAGCGTCCGAGCAGTTCTTC; CDR3: CASSQETLASEQFF
V: TRBV30; size: NA; D: NA; J: TRBJ2-7; DNA: TGTGCCTGGAGTCCCCCCGGCCTCGGGGGTGAGCAGTACTTC; CDR3: CAWSPPGLGGEQYF
V: TRBV5-4; size: NA; D: TRBD1; J: TRBJ2-5; DNA: TGTGCCAGCAGCCTGGACAGGGGTGAGACCCAGTACTTC; CDR3: CASSLDRGETQYF
V: TRBV6-6; size: NA; D: TRBD1; J: TRBJ2-3; DNA: TGTGCCAGCAATCCCGGACAGGGGCCAGATACGCAGTATTTT; CDR3: CASNPGQGPDTQYF
V: TRBV7-2; size: NA; D: TRBD2; J: TRBJ2-7; DNA: TGTGCCAGCAGCTTAGAATTCGCGGGAGGGTCCTACGAGCAGTACTTC; CDR3: CASSLEFAGGSYEQYF
V: TRBV7-2; size: NA; D: NA; J: TRBJ1-4; DNA: TGTGCCAGCAGCTTAGCCAGGGCCGAAAAACTGTTTTTT; CDR3: CASSLARAEKLFF
V: TRBV13; size: NA; D: NA; J: TRBJ1-5; DNA: TGTGCCAGCAGCTTAGTTACAGACGGAGGGAGTGATGACAATCAGCCCCAGCATTTT; CDR3: CASSLVTDGGSDDNQPQHF
V: TRBV29-1; size: NA; D: NA; J: TRBJ1-1; DNA: TGCAGCGTTGGACAGCACTCCATGAACACTGAAGCTTTCTTT; CDR3: CSVGQHSMNTEAFF
V: TRBV10-2; size: NA; D: NA; J: TRBJ1-1; DNA: TGCGCCAGCAGTGAGACAGGACCGAACACTGAAGCTTTCTTT; CDR3: CASSETGPNTEAFF
V: TRBV11-3; size: NA; D: NA; J: TRBJ2-7; DNA: TGTGCCAGCAGCCCCGGGGGTTCCTACGAGCAGTACTTC; CDR3: CASSPGGSYEQYF
V: TRBV2; size: NA; D: TRBD1; J: TRBJ1-5; DNA: TGTGCCAGCAGTGAGGGACAGGGCAGTATAGCCCAGCATTTT; CDR3: CASSEGQGSIAQHF
V: TRBV2; size: NA; D: NA; J: TRBJ1-3; DNA: TGTGCCAGGGGGCCCCTGGGGGGCTCTGGAAACACCATATATTTT; CDR3: CARGPLGGSGNTIYF
V: TRBV20-1; size: NA; D: TRBD2; J: TRBJ2-3; DNA: TGCAGTAGCGGGACCACAGATACGCAGTATTTT; CDR3: CSSGTTDTQYF
V: TRBV28; size: NA; D: TRBD1; J: TRBJ1-5; DNA: TGTGCCAGCAGTTTACCGACAGGGGGAAATCAGCCCCAGCATTTT; CDR3: CASSLPTGGNQPQHF
V: TRBV6-5; size: NA; D: NA; J: TRBJ2-7; DNA: TGTGCCCTCAGGCTAAGCGGCTACGAGCAGTACTTC; CDR3: CALRLSGYEQYF
V: TRBV19; size: NA; D: NA; J: TRBJ2-3; DNA: TGTGCCAGTAGTATCAGGGGTAGCACAGATACGCAGTATTTT; CDR3: CASSIRGSTDTQYF